Below are 6 T cell receptor beta chains sequenced from a single sample in a study of blood T cell repertoires in COVID-19. TCRdb's copy holds only in-frame clones and misses some; the assay was immunoSEQ multiplex PCR. This sample has 200,000 or so clones, with 88% found just once. Material for sequencing was peripheral blood. Receptor source: a man between 65 and 79 years old with active or convalescent COVID-19.

This rearrangement joins TRBV7-2 to TRBJ2-2; TRBD1 is a possible D gene (6 bases). The CDR3 has 14 residues. The germline V gene encodes CDR1 SGHTA and CDR2 FQGNSA. The V gene lost 5 bases and the J gene lost 1 base, with 8 bases spanning the gap. CDR3 sequence: CASSQGQNTGELFF. The CDR3 nucleotides read TGTGCCAGCAGCCAGGGACAGAACACCGGGGAGCTGTTTTTT.

The sample holds one count of this clone. This chain links TRBV2 with TRBJ1-5; 7 bases match TRBD1. This CDR3 has 15 residues. Germline V gives CDR1 SNHLY, CDR2 FYNNEI. Trimming removed 4 bases from V and 2 bases from J; junction bases left unmatched: 5. The CDR3 here is CASSGDSLGNQPQHF. The CDR3 nucleotides read TGTGCCAGCAGTGGGGACAGTCTGGGCAATCAGCCCCAGCATTTT.

The chain combines TRBV6-2 or TRBV6-3 with TRBJ2-1; 10 bases agree with TRBD2. This CDR3 region has 17 residues. Germline V gene data show CDR1 as MNHEY and CDR2 as SVGEGT. J was trimmed by 7 bases and V by 5 bases; bases with no gene match: 14. This CDR3 reads CASSLILLAGWENEQFF. The CDR3 coding sequence is TGTGCCAGCAGTCTCATCTTACTAGCGGGGTGGGAGAATGAGCAGTTCTTC.

The CDR3 DNA is TGTGCCAGCAGTCCACGGAGGAATTATAGCAATCAGCCCCAGCATTTT. Amino acids: CASSPRRNYSNQPQHF. The rearrangement links TRBV27 to TRBJ1-5, with no clear D. CDR1 and CDR2 (germline): MNHEY, SMNVEV (reference sequence). The ends were cut back, 5 bases at V and 0 bases at J, with 14 bases in the middle. The length of the CDR3 is 16 residues.

The chain recombines TRBV9 with TRBJ2-6, with D uncertain. The V end lost 4 bases, the J end lost 2 bases, and 7 bases lay between the germline ends. Germline CDR1 and CDR2: SGDLS and YYNGEE. The CDR3 covers 14 residues. CDR3 nucleotide sequence: TGTGCCAGCAGCACTCGGGCTGGGGCCAACGTCCTGACTTTC. Its translation is CASSTRAGANVLTF.

The J gene is TRBJ1-1, the V gene TRBV9, with D perhaps matching TRBD1 (6 bases). Per the germline V gene, CDR1 is SGDLS and CDR2 is YYNGEE. The CDR3 is 15 residues long. The V end was cut by 0 bases, the J end by 4 bases, with 13 bases between. CDR3 loop: CASSVGPRGATEAFF. For the CDR3, the DNA is TGTGCCAGCAGCGTAGGTCCCAGGGGAGCCACTGAAGCTTTCTTT.